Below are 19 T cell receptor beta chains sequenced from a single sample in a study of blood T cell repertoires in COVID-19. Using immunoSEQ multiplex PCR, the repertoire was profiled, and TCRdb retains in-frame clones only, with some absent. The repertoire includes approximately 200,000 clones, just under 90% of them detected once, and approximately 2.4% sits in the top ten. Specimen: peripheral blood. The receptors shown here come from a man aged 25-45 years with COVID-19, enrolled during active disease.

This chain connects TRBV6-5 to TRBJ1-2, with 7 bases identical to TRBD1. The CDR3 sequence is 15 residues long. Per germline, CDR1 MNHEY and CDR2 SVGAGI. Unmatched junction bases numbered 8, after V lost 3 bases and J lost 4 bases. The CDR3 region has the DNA TGTGCCAGCAGTTATGGCAGGGGGTTCCGCTATGGCTACACCTTC. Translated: CASSYGRGFRYGYTF.

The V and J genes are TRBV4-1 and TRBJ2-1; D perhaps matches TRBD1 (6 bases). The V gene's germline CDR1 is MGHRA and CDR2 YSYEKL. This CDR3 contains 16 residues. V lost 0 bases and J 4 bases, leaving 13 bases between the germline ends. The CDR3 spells CASSQDWRQDYNEQFF. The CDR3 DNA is TGCGCCAGCAGCCAAGATTGGAGACAGGATTACAATGAGCAGTTCTTC.

CDR3 loop: CATSRDPSRVSYEQYF. The DNA for the CDR3 is TGTGCCACCAGCAGAGATCCTTCGCGCGTTTCCTACGAGCAGTACTTC. This chain connects TRBV15 to TRBJ2-7; D uncertain. Germline V gene data show CDR1 as LNHNV and CDR2 as YYDKDF (reference sequence). The CDR3 length is 16 residues. Deletions cut 0 bases from V and 1 base from J, with 13 bases between.

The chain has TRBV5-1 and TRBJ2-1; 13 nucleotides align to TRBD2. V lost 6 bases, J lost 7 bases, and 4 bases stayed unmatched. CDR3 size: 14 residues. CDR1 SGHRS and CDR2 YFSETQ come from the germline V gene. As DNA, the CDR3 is TGCGCCAGCATCCGGACTAGCGGGGGAAATGAGCAGTTCTTC. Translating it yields CASIRTSGGNEQFF.

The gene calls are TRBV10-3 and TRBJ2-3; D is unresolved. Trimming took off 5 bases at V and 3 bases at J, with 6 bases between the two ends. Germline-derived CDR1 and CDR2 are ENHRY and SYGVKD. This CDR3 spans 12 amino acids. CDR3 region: CAISKLTDTQYF. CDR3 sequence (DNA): TGTGCCATCAGTAAACTAACAGATACGCAGTATTTT.

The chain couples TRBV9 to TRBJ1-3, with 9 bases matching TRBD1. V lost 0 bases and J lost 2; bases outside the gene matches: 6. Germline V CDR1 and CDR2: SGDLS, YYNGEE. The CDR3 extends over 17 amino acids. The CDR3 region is CASSVVPQGATGNTIYF. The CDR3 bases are TGTGCCAGCAGCGTAGTCCCACAGGGGGCAACTGGAAACACCATATATTTT.

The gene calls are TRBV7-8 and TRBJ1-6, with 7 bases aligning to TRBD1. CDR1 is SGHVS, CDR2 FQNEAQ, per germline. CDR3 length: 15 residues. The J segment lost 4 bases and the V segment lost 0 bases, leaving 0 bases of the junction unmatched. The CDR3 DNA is TGTGCCAGCAGCTTAGCGGGACAGTATAATTCACCCCTCCACTTT. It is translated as CASSLAGQYNSPLHF.

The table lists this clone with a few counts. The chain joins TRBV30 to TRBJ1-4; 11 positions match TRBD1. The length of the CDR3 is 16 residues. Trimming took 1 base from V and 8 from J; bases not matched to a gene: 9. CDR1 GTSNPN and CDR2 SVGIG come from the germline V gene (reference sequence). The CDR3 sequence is CAWSDQGQGAREKLFF. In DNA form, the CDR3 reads TGTGCCTGGAGTGACCAAGGACAGGGGGCAAGAGAAAAACTGTTTTTT.

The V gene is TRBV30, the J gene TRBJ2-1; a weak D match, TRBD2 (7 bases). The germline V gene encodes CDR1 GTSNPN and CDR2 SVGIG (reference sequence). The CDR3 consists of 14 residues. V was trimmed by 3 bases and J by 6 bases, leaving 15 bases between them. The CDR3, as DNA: TGTGCCTGGAGCTGGAAGCGGGACATCAATGAGCAGTTCTTC. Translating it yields CAWSWKRDINEQFF.

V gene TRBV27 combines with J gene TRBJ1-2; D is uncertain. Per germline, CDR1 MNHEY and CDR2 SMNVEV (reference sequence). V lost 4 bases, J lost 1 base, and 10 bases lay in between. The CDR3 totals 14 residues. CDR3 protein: CASSSPQINYGYTF. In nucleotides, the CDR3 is TGTGCCAGCAGTTCGCCTCAGATTAACTATGGCTACACCTTC.

CDR3 sequence: CATSNLRGSPLHF. The CDR3 DNA sequence: TGTGCCACCAGCAACCTCAGGGGATCACCCCTCCACTTT. The rearrangement links TRBV15 to TRBJ1-6; tentative D call: TRBD1 (6 bases). Per the germline V gene, CDR1 is LNHNV and CDR2 is YYDKDF (reference sequence). Trimming took off 4 bases at V and 10 bases at J, with 11 bases between the two ends. The length of the CDR3 is 13 residues.

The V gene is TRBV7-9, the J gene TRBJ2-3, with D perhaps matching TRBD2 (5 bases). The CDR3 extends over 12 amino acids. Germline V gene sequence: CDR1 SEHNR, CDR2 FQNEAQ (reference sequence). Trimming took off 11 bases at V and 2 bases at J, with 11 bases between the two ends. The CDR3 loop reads CAWTLITDTQYF. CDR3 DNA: TGTGCCTGGACTTTAATCACAGATACGCAGTATTTT.

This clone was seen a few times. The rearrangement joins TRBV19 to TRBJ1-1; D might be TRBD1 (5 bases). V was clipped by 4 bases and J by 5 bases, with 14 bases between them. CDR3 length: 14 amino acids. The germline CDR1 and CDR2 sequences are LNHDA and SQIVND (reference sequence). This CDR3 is CASSKGSAWTEAFF. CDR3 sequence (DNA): TGTGCCAGTAGTAAGGGGTCGGCTTGGACTGAAGCTTTCTTT. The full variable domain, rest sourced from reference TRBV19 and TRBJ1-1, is DGGITQSPKYLFRKEGQNVTLSCEQNLNHDAMYWYRQDPGQGLRLIYYSQIVNDFQKGDIAEGYSVSREKKESFPLTVTSAQKNPTAFYLCASSKGSAWTEAFFGQGTRLTVV.

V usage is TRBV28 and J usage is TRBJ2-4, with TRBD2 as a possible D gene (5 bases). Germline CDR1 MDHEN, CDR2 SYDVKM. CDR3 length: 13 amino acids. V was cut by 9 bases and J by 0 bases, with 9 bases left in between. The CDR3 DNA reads TGTGCCAGTGAGGGATTAGCCAAAAACATTCAGTACTTC. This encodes CASEGLAKNIQYF. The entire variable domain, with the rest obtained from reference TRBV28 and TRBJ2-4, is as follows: DVKVTQSSRYLVKRTGEKVFLECVQDMDHENMFWYRQDPGLGLRLIYFSYDVKMKEKGDIPEGYSVSREKKERFSLILESASTNQTSMYLCASEGLAKNIQYFGAGTRLSVL.

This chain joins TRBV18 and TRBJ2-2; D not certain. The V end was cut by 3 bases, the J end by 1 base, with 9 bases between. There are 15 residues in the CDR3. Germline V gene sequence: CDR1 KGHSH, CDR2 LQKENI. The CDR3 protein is CASSPGSGNTGELFF. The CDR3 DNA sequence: TGTGCCAGCTCACCCGGGTCGGGGAACACCGGGGAGCTGTTTTTT.

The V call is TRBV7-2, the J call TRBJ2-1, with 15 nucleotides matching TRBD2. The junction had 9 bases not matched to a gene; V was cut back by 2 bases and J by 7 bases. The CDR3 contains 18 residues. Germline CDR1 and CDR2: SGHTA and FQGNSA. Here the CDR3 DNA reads TGTGCCAGCAGCTTACCCGGACTAGCGGGAGGGTTAACGAATGAGCAGTTCTTC. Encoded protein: CASSLPGLAGGLTNEQFF.

The CDR3, as DNA: TGTGCCAGCAGCTTAGAGAATAGTCAGCCCCAGCATTTT. Translating gives CASSLENSQPQHF. V gene TRBV7-6 combines with J gene TRBJ1-5; D not certain. The CDR3 runs to 13 residues. The ends were cut back, 1 base at V and 6 bases at J, with 7 bases in the middle. The germline CDR1 and CDR2 sequences are SGHVS and FNYEAQ.

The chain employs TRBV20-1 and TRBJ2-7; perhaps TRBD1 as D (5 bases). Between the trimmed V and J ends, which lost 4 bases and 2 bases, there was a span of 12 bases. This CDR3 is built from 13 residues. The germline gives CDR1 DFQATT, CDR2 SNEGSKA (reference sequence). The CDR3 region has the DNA TGCAGTGCTAATGAGGCAGGGACCTACGAGCAGTACTTC. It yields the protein CSANEAGTYEQYF.

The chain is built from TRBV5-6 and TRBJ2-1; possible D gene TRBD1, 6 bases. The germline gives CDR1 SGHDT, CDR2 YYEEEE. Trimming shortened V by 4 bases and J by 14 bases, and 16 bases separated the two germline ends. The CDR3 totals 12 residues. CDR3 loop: CASSVPVGGKFF. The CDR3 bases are TGTGCCAGCAGCGTACCAGTAGGGGGAAAGTTCTTC.